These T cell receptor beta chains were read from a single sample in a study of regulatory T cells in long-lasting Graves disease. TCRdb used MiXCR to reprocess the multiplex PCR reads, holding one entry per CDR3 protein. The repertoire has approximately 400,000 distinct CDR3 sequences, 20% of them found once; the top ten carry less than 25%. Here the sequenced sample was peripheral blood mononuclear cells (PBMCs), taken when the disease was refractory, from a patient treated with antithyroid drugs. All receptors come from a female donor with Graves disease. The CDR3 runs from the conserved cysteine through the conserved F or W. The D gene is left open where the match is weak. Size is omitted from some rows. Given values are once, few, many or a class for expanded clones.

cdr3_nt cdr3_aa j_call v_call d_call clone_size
TGTGCCAGCAGCCCGGACGAAGAGACCCAGTACTTC CASSPDEETQYF TRBJ2-5 TRBV13 - -
TGTGCCATCAGTCTGACTAGCGGGGGAAACAATGAGCAGTTCTTC CAISLTSGGNNEQFF TRBJ2-1 TRBV10-3 TRBD2 few
TGTGCCAGCAGCAGGGGGACATCGAACACCGGGGAGCTGTTTTTT CASSRGTSNTGELFF TRBJ2-2 TRBV7-3 - -
TGTGCCAGCAGCCAACCGACCGGGCTTTCTTCACCCCTCCACTTT CASSQPTGLSSPLHF TRBJ1-6 TRBV4-2 - -
TGTGCCAGCAGTTCTTCCGGAGGACAGATTACGACCTACGAGCAGTACTTC CASSSSGGQITTYEQYF TRBJ2-7 TRBV12-3/TRBV12-4 - many
TGTGCCAGCAGACACCCGTCCGGGACAGGGGGCCCCGGGGAGCTGTTTTTT CASRHPSGTGGPGELFF TRBJ2-2 TRBV6-1 TRBD1 few
TGTGCCAGCAGCACTCAGGGGTCCGATCAGCCCCAGCATTTT CASSTQGSDQPQHF TRBJ1-5 TRBV2 - many
TGCGCCAGCAGCGGGCCGGGTCGTTATGGCTACACCTTC CASSGPGRYGYTF TRBJ1-2 TRBV5-1 - few
TGTGCCAGCAGTTTGGGATTTCTGAACACTGAAGCTTTCTTT CASSLGFLNTEAFF TRBJ1-1 TRBV27 - many
TGTGCCAGCAGTTTATCAGGGAGGGAAAAACTGTTTTTT CASSLSGREKLFF TRBJ1-4 TRBV27 - many
TGTGCTAGTGGCCGATCAGCGGTTAGCTCCTACGAGCAGTACTTC CASGRSAVSSYEQYF TRBJ2-7 TRBV12-5 - -
TGTGCCAGCAGCCCAATCGACTTAATCTATGGCTACACCTTC CASSPIDLIYGYTF TRBJ1-2 TRBV14 - few
TGTGCCAGCAGCTTACCCCAGGGATGGTACTATGGCTACACCTTC CASSLPQGWYYGYTF TRBJ1-2 TRBV7-2 - many
TGTGCCAGCAGTTTATTGACAGGGCCCCCCTACGAGCAGTACTTC CASSLLTGPPYEQYF TRBJ2-7 TRBV11-2 TRBD1 once
TGTGCCAGCAGGATCGGGGAAAAACTGTTTTTT CASRIGEKLFF TRBJ1-4 TRBV2 - few
TGTGCCAGCAGTGTGGGGGGCGGTAACTATGGCTACACCTTC CASSVGGGNYGYTF TRBJ1-2 TRBV27 - many